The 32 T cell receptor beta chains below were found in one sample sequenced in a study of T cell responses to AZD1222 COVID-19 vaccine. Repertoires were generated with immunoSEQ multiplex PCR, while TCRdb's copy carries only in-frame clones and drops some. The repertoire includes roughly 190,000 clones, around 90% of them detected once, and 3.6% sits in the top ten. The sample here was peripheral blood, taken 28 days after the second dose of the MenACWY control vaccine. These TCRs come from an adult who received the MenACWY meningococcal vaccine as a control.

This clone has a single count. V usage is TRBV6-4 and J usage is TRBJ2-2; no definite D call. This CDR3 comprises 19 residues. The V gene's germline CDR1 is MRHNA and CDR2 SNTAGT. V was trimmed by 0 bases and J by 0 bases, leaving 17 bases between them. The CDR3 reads CASSDSRVGAPPNTGELFF. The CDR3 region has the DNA TGTGCCAGCAGTGACTCTAGGGTAGGAGCCCCACCGAACACCGGGGAGCTGTTTTTT.

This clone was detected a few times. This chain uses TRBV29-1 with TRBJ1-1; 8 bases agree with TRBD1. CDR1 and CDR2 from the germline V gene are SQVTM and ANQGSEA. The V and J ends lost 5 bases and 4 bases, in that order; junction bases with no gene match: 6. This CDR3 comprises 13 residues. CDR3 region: CSVSSDRGTEAFF. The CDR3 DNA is TGCAGCGTTTCCTCCGACAGGGGCACTGAAGCTTTCTTT.

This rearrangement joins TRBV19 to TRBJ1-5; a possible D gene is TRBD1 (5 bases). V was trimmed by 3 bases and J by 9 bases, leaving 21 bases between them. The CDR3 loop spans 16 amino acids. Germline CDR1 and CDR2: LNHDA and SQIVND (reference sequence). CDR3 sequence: CASSIKSRGFGTPQHF. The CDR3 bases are TGTGCCAGTAGTATTAAGAGTCGGGGGTTTGGGACGCCCCAGCATTTT.

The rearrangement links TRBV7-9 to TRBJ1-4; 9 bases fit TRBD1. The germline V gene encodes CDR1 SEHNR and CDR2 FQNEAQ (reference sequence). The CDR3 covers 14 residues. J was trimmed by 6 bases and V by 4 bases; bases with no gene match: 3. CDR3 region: CASSWDREDEKLFF. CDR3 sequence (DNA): TGTGCCAGCAGCTGGGACAGGGAAGATGAAAAACTGTTTTTT. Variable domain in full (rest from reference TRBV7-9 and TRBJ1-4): DTGVSQNPRHKITKRGQNVTFRCDPISEHNRLYWYRQTLGQGPEFLTYFQNEAQLEKSRLLSDRFSAERPKGSFSTLEIQRTEQGDSAMYLCASSWDREDEKLFFGSGTQLSVL.

The chain's CDR3 is CASSAGTGAGEQYF. DNA of the CDR3: TGTGCCAGCAGCGCCGGGACAGGGGCGGGCGAGCAGTACTTC. The chain combines TRBV2 with TRBJ2-7; 10 nucleotides align to TRBD1. The CDR3 has 14 residues. CDR1 and CDR2 (germline): SNHLY, FYNNEI. Losses at the gene ends were 6 bases for V and 6 bases for J; bases not matched to a gene: 8.

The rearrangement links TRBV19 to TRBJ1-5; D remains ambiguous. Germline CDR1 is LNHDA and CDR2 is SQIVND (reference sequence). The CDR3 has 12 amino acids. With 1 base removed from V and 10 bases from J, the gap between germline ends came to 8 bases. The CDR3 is CASSIAGPPQHF. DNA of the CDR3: TGTGCCAGTAGTATAGCCGGTCCCCCCCAGCATTTT.

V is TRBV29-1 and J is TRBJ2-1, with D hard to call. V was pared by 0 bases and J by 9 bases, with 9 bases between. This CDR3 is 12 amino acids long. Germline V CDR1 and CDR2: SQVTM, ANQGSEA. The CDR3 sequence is CSVEDSKAEQFF. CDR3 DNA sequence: TGCAGCGTTGAAGATAGCAAGGCTGAGCAGTTCTTC.

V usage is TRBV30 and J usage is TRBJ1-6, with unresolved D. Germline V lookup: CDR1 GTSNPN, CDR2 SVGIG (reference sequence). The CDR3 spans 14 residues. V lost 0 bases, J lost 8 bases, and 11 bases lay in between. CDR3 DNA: TGTGCCTGGAGTGTCCTTCAGGCGGATTCACCCCTCCACTTT. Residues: CAWSVLQADSPLHF.

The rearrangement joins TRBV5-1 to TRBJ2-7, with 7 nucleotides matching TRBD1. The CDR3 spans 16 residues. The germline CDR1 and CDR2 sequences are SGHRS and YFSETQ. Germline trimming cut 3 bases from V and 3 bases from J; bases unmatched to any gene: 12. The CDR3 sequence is CASSSNRGSLIYEQYF. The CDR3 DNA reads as TGCGCCAGCAGCTCAAACAGGGGATCTTTGATCTACGAGCAGTACTTC.

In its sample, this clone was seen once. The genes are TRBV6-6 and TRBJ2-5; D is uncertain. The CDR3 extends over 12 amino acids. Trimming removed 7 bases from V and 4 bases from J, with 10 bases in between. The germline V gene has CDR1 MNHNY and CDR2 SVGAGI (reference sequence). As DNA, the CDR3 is TGTGCCAGCAAGTGGTACGGAGAGACCCAGTACTTC. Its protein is CASKWYGETQYF.

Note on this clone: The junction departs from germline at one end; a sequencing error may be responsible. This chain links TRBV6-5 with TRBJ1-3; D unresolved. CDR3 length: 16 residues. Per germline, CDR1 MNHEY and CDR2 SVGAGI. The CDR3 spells CASSHSSGIIGNTIYF. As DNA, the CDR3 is TGTGCCAGCAGTCACTCCAGCGGTATAATTGGAAACACCATATATTTT.

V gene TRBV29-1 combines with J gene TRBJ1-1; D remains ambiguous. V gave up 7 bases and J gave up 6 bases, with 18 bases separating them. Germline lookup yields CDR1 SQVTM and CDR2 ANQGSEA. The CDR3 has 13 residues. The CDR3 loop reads CSAKDSTRPEAFF. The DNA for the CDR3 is TGCAGCGCCAAAGACTCAACTCGCCCTGAAGCTTTCTTT.

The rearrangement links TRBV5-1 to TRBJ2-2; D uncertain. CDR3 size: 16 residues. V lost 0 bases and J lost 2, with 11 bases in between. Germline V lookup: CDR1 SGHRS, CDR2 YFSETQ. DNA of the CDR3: TGCGCCAGCAGCTTGGTCCCCTGGGATAACACCGGGGAGCTGTTTTTT. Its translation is CASSLVPWDNTGELFF. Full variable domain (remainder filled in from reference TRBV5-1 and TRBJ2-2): KAGVTQTPRYLIKTRGQQVTLSCSPISGHRSVSWYQQTPGQGLQFLFEYFSETQRNKGNFPGRFSGRQFSNSRSEMNVSTLELGDSALYLCASSLVPWDNTGELFFGEGSRLTVL.

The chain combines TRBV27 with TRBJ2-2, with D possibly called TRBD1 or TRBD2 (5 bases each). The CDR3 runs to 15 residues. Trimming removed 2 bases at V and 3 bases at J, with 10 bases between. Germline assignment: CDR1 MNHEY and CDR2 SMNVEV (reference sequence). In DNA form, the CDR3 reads TGTGCCAGCAGTTTACGGGGCGAATACACCGGGGAGCTGTTTTTT. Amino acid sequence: CASSLRGEYTGELFF.

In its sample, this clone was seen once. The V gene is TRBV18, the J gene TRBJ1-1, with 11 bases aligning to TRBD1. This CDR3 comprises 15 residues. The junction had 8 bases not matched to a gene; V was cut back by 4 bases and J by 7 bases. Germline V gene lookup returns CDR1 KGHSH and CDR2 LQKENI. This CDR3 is CASSRRTGGNDEAFF. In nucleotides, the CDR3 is TGTGCCAGCTCACGACGGACAGGGGGCAATGATGAAGCTTTCTTT.

The CDR3 reads CASVTGNTEAFF. CDR3 DNA sequence: TGTGCCAGCGTCACAGGGAACACTGAAGCTTTCTTT. The chain recombines TRBV6-6 with TRBJ1-1, with a possible D match to TRBD1 (5 bases). The CDR3 consists of 12 residues. V was clipped by 8 bases and J by 1 base, with 8 bases between them. CDR1 is MNHNY, CDR2 SVGAGI, per germline (reference sequence).

As DNA, the CDR3 is TGTGCCAGCAGCTTAAACCCCCAGGGGCCCTCCTCCTACGAGCAGTACTTC. Protein: CASSLNPQGPSSYEQYF. The rearrangement joins TRBV7-9 to TRBJ2-7, with a tentative D call TRBD1 (6 bases). CDR1 SEHNR and CDR2 FQNEAQ come from the germline V gene (reference sequence). The CDR3 contains 17 residues. V lost 2 bases to trimming and J lost 0 bases, with 17 bases between them.

Written as DNA, the CDR3 is TGTGCCAGCAGGGAGGGACAGGTTTATGGCTACACCTTC. This gives the protein CASREGQVYGYTF. This chain uses TRBV28 with TRBJ1-2, with TRBD1 identical over 8 bases. Germline values: CDR1 MDHEN, CDR2 SYDVKM. V was pared by 6 bases and J by 5 bases, with 5 bases of the junction left unmatched. There are 13 residues in the CDR3.

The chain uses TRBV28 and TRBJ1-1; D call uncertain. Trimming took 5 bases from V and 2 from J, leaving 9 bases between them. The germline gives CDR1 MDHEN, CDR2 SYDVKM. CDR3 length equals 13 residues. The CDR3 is CASSPSINTEAFF. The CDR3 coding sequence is TGTGCCAGCAGTCCGTCGATTAACACTGAAGCTTTCTTT.

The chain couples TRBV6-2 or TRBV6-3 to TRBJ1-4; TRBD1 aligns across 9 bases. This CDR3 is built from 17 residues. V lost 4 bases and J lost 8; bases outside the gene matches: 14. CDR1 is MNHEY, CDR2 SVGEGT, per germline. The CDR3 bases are TGTGCCAGCAGTTCGGACAGGGGAGGTTTGATGAGGGAAAAACTGTTTTTT. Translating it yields CASSSDRGGLMREKLFF.

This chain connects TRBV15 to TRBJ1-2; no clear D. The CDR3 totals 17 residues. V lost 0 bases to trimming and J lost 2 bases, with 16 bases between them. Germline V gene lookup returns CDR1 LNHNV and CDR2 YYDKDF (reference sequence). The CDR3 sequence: CATSRDNAGRINYGYTF. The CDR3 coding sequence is TGTGCCACCAGCAGAGATAACGCGGGCAGGATCAACTATGGCTACACCTTC. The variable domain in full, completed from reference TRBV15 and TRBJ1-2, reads DAMVIQNPRYQVTQFGKPVTLSCSQTLNHNVMYWYQQKSSQAPKLLFHYYDKDFNNEADTPDNFQSRRPNTSFCFLDIRSPGLGDTAMYLCATSRDNAGRINYGYTFGSGTRLTVV.

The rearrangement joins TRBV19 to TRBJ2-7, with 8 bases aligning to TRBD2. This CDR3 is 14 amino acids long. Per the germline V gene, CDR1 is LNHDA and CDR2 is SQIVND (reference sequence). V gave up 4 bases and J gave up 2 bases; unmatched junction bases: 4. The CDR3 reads CASSTPGLAYEQYF. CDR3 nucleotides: TGTGCCAGTAGTACCCCGGGACTAGCCTACGAGCAGTACTTC.

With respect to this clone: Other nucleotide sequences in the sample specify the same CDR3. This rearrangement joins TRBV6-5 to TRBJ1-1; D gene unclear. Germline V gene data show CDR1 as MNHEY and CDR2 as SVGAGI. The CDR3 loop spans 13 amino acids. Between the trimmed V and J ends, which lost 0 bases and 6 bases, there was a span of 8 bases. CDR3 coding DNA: TGTGCCAGCAGTTACTCGATAGGTTCTGAAGCTTTCTTT. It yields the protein CASSYSIGSEAFF.

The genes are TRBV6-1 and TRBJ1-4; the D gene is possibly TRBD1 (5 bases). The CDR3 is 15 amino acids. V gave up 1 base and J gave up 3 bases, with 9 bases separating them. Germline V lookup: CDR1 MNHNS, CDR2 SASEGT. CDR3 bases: TGTGCCAGCAGTGAAGAGGGCAGGGCTAATGAAAAACTGTTTTTT. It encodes CASSEEGRANEKLFF.

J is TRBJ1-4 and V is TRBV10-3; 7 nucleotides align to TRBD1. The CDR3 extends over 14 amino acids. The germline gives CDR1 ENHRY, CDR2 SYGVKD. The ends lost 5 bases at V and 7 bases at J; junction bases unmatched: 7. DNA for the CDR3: TGTGCCATCAGTTTCGACAGGGTGGGTGAAAAACTGTTTTTT. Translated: CAISFDRVGEKLFF.

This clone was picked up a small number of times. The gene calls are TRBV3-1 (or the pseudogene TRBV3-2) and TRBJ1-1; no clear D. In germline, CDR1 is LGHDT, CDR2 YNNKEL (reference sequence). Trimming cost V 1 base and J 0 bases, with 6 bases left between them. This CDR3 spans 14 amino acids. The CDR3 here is CASSQVSMNTEAFF. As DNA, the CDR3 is TGTGCCAGCAGCCAAGTGTCCATGAACACTGAAGCTTTCTTT.

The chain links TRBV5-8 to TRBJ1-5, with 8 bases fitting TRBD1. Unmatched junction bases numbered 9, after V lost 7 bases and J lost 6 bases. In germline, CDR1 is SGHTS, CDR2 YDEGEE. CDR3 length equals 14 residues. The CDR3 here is CASGPRGLGQPQHF. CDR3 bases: TGTGCCAGCGGCCCCAGGGGGCTAGGTCAGCCCCAGCATTTT.

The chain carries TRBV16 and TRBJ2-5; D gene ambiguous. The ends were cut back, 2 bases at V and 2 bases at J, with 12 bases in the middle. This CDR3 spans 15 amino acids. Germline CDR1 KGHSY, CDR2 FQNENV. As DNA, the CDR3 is TGTGCCAGCAGCCAAGTGGGCACCGGACAAGAGACCCAGTACTTC. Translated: CASSQVGTGQETQYF.

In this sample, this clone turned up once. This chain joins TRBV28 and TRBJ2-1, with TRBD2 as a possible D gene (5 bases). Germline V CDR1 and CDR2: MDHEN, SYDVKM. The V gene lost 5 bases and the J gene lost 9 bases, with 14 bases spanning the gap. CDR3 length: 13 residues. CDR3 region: CASSLGTRAEQFF. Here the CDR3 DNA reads TGTGCCAGCAGTCTCGGAACGCGGGCTGAGCAGTTCTTC.

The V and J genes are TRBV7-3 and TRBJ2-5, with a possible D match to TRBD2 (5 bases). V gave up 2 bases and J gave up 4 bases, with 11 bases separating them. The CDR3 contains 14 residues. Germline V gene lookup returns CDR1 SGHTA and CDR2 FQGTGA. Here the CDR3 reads CASSLSAARETQYF. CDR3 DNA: TGTGCCAGCAGCTTATCAGCGGCTCGAGAGACCCAGTACTTC. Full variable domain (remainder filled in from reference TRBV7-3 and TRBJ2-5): GAGVSQTPSNKVTEKGKYVELRCDPISGHTALYWYRQSLGQGPEFLIYFQGTGAADDSGLPNDRFFAVRPEGSVSTLKIQRTERGDSAVYLCASSLSAARETQYFGPGTRLLVL.

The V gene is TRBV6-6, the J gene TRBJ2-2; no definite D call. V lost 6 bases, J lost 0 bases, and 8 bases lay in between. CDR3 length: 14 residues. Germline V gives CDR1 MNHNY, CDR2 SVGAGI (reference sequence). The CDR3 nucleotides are TGTGCCAGCAGAGCCAATTCGAACACCGGGGAGCTGTTTTTT. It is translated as CASRANSNTGELFF.

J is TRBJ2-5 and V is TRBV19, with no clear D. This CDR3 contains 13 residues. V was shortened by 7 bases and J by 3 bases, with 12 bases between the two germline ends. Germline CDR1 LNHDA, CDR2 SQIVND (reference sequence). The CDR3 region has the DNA TGTGCCAGTACCCGGTTCGGAGAAGAGACCCAGTACTTC. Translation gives CASTRFGEETQYF. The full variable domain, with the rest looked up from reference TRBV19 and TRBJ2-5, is DGGITQSPKYLFRKEGQNVTLSCEQNLNHDAMYWYRQDPGQGLRLIYYSQIVNDFQKGDIAEGYSVSREKKESFPLTVTSAQKNPTAFYLCASTRFGEETQYFGPGTRLLVL.